The rows below give T cell receptor beta chains drawn from one sample of a study of stem cell transplantation in POMP-related autoinflammatory disease. Assay: immunoSEQ multiplex PCR; the TCRdb copy retains only in-frame clones and omits some. The sample has tens of thousands of clones, roughly 91% seen once. The specimen comprised CD4+ T cells from PBMCs, sampled after stem cell transplantation. These receptors originate from a human patient with POMP-related autoinflammation and immune dysregulation (PRAID). Some of the T cells might come from the graft donor. CDR3s leave out the opening cysteine and the closing phenylalanine or tryptophan. Only part of the rows carry a size: once, few, many, or a class if the clone is expanded.

J gene: TRBJ2-2; V gene: TRBV20-1; clone size: -; CDR3 protein: SASGVANTGELF
J gene: TRBJ2-1; V gene: TRBV3-1/TRBV3-2; clone size: -; CDR3 protein: ASSQETPMAGANNEQF
J gene: TRBJ2-4; V gene: TRBV19; clone size: -; CDR3 protein: ASSPRTSLAKNIQY
J gene: TRBJ2-5; V gene: TRBV5-1; clone size: -; CDR3 protein: ASSLVARARTQY
J gene: TRBJ2-3; V gene: TRBV29-1; clone size: -; CDR3 protein: SVEFKRDTQY
J gene: TRBJ2-2; V gene: TRBV28; clone size: -; CDR3 protein: ASTGQGGSGELF
J gene: TRBJ1-3; V gene: TRBV18; clone size: -; CDR3 protein: ASSPGPQWDTIY
J gene: TRBJ1-2; V gene: TRBV27; clone size: -; CDR3 protein: ASRRTELGGYT
J gene: TRBJ2-3; V gene: TRBV10-2; clone size: -; CDR3 protein: ASQTPTSERATSTDTQY
J gene: TRBJ1-4; V gene: TRBV5-1; clone size: -; CDR3 protein: ASSLGRTNEKLF
J gene: TRBJ2-7; V gene: TRBV6-2/TRBV6-3; clone size: -; CDR3 protein: ASSLDWDYPYEQY
J gene: TRBJ2-5; V gene: TRBV7-2; clone size: -; CDR3 protein: ASSLLGGGAYETQY
J gene: TRBJ2-7; V gene: TRBV6-5; clone size: -; CDR3 protein: ASSSGTGGEQY
J gene: TRBJ1-6; V gene: TRBV28; clone size: few; CDR3 protein: ASNRRGRNSPLH
J gene: TRBJ2-7; V gene: TRBV6-5; clone size: -; CDR3 protein: ASTPNRGYEQY
J gene: TRBJ2-2; V gene: TRBV5-1; clone size: -; CDR3 protein: ASSLDRGQNTGELF
J gene: TRBJ1-1; V gene: TRBV2; clone size: -; CDR3 protein: ASSERQGTRAF
J gene: TRBJ2-5; V gene: TRBV10-3; clone size: -; CDR3 protein: AISETTPGTQY
J gene: TRBJ2-5; V gene: TRBV5-1; clone size: -; CDR3 protein: ASSSLAGTQETQY
J gene: TRBJ1-2; V gene: TRBV24-1; clone size: -; CDR3 protein: ATSDHRDRGYT
J gene: TRBJ2-3; V gene: TRBV23-1; clone size: -; CDR3 protein: ASSQRNRDNHTDTQY
J gene: TRBJ1-5; V gene: TRBV18; clone size: few; CDR3 protein: ASSPNSNQPQH
J gene: TRBJ2-2; V gene: TRBV19; clone size: once; CDR3 protein: ATKMGQNTGELF
J gene: TRBJ2-3; V gene: TRBV3-1/TRBV3-2; clone size: -; CDR3 protein: ASSQVRSGVDTQY
J gene: TRBJ1-1; V gene: TRBV5-1; clone size: -; CDR3 protein: ASTPWGRNTEAF
J gene: TRBJ1-1; V gene: TRBV7-9; clone size: -; CDR3 protein: ASSLGTGSGWTEAF
J gene: TRBJ1-5; V gene: TRBV4-1; clone size: -; CDR3 protein: ASSQVYSNQPQH
J gene: TRBJ2-2; V gene: TRBV6-1; clone size: -; CDR3 protein: ASSEPYRGTGELF
J gene: TRBJ2-7; V gene: TRBV6-5; clone size: -; CDR3 protein: ASKGQVVHEQY
J gene: TRBJ1-5; V gene: TRBV6-5; clone size: -; CDR3 protein: ASSYSAATGVAPQH
J gene: TRBJ1-5; V gene: TRBV5-1; clone size: -; CDR3 protein: ASSLAGPYSNQPQH
J gene: TRBJ1-4; V gene: TRBV6-5; clone size: -; CDR3 protein: ASSYSRGVNEKLF
J gene: TRBJ1-2; V gene: TRBV5-1; clone size: -; CDR3 protein: ASSLGAGQVGGYT
J gene: TRBJ2-1; V gene: TRBV7-2; clone size: -; CDR3 protein: ASSLGGLVYEQF
J gene: TRBJ1-2; V gene: TRBV5-1; clone size: -; CDR3 protein: ASSLDTYGYT
J gene: TRBJ2-1; V gene: TRBV28; clone size: -; CDR3 protein: ASSYPASGSRQF
J gene: TRBJ2-2; V gene: TRBV7-9; clone size: -; CDR3 protein: ASSPPTITGELF
J gene: TRBJ1-1; V gene: TRBV19; clone size: -; CDR3 protein: ASIGRLPNTEAF
J gene: TRBJ2-1; V gene: TRBV24-1; clone size: -; CDR3 protein: ATSDPRARSIHHEQF
J gene: TRBJ2-3; V gene: TRBV6-5; clone size: -; CDR3 protein: ASGGQGIHTQY